The clone carrying this T cell receptor beta chain showed up just a few times. The antigen is unknown. The data were obtained in a study of T cells in narcolepsy. The V end was cut by 4 bases, the J end by 3 bases, with 17 bases between. The germline V gene encodes CDR1 LGHNA and CDR2 YNFKEQ. The CDR3 consists of 16 residues. The study's findings and limits: Comparing one patient's CSF and blood CD4+ clonotypes highlighted HCRT- and TRIB2-specific autoreactive clonotypes. No autoreactive T cell clone sequences appeared in some memory CD4+ repertoires. Reportedly, autoreactive clonotypes were serially detected in patients' blood but not controls'.

Using immunoSEQ multiplex PCR, the repertoire was profiled, and TCRdb retains in-frame clones only, with some absent. Of 20,000 to 30,000 clones listed, approximately 80% are singletons. The sequence was obtained from a human donor with narcolepsy. This chain joins TRBV4-2 and TRBJ2-3, with a possible D match to TRBD2 (6 bases). Input material: CD45RA- memory CD4+ T cells from PBMCs. CDR3 amino acids: CASSPQEGLNTDTQYF. In nucleotides, the CDR3 is TGTGCCAGCAGCCCCCAAGAGGGACTCAATACAGATACGCAGTATTTT.